These 30 T cell receptor beta chains came from one sample sequenced in a study of blood T cell repertoires in COVID-19. This table comes from immunoSEQ multiplex PCR, and its TCRdb copy is limited to in-frame clones, with some not included. Of tens of thousands of clones detected, around 91% appear once; the ten largest clones hold around 8.1%. Input material: peripheral blood. The origin of the receptors is a man aged 25-45 years with active or convalescent COVID-19.

This sequence joins TRBV14 and TRBJ1-1, with 7 bases identical to TRBD1. The CDR3 is 15 amino acids. Germline V gene sequence: CDR1 SGHDN, CDR2 FVKESK. The J segment lost 3 bases and the V segment lost 4 bases, leaving 8 bases of the junction unmatched. DNA for the CDR3: TGTGCCAGCAGCCCTTACAGGGGAAGTCACACTGAAGCTTTCTTT. It translates to CASSPYRGSHTEAFF.

The chain has TRBV6-2 or TRBV6-3 and TRBJ1-3, with D perhaps TRBD1 (5 bases). This CDR3 has 16 amino acids. V lost 5 bases to trimming and J lost 0 bases, with 14 bases between them. Germline V lookup: CDR1 MNHEY, CDR2 SVGEGT. The CDR3 bases are TGTGCCAGCAGTGCCGGGACTGCCCACTCTGGAAACACCATATATTTT. Its translation is CASSAGTAHSGNTIYF.

The V and J genes are TRBV10-2 and TRBJ1-1; 9 bases agree with TRBD1. Trimming cost V 5 bases and J 5 bases; bases outside gene matches: 3. The length of the CDR3 is 13 residues. Germline values: CDR1 WSHSY, CDR2 SAAADI. DNA for the CDR3: TGCGCCAGCAGTCTGACAGGGGGGACTGAAGCTTTCTTT. Its translation: CASSLTGGTEAFF.

The chain employs TRBV3-1 (or the pseudogene TRBV3-2) and TRBJ2-1, with a weak D call TRBD1 (5 bases). Germline V gives CDR1 LGHDT, CDR2 YNNKEL (reference sequence). The CDR3 length is 16 residues. V lost 2 bases and J 3 bases, leaving 14 bases between the germline ends. CDR3: CASSQSSAGIYNEQFF. The CDR3 region has the DNA TGTGCCAGCAGCCAATCGTCGGCAGGGATCTACAATGAGCAGTTCTTC.

This chain joins TRBV7-9 and TRBJ1-1, with a weak D call TRBD1 (6 bases). The CDR3 loop spans 13 amino acids. The ends were cut back, 7 bases at V and 0 bases at J, with 9 bases in the middle. The germline V gene encodes CDR1 SEHNR and CDR2 FQNEAQ (reference sequence). Written as DNA, the CDR3 is TGTGCCAGCAATGGGGGCTTGAACACTGAAGCTTTCTTT. This translates into CASNGGLNTEAFF.

The chain links TRBV6-6 to TRBJ2-5, with 7 bases fitting TRBD2. This CDR3 has 12 amino acids. The J segment lost 0 bases and the V segment lost 10 bases, leaving 2 bases of the junction unmatched. Germline V gives CDR1 MNHNY, CDR2 SVGAGI (reference sequence). DNA for the CDR3: TGTGCCACGCGGGAGTACCAAGAGACCCAGTACTTC. The encoded protein is CATREYQETQYF.

The rearrangement joins TRBV7-8 to TRBJ1-1, with D unresolved. The V gene lost 5 bases and the J gene lost 1 base, with 8 bases spanning the gap. The CDR3 runs to 13 residues. CDR1 and CDR2 from the germline V gene are SGHVS and FQNEAQ. The CDR3 DNA sequence: TGTGCCAGCAGCCTTTCCGGGAACACTGAAGCTTTCTTT. It is translated as CASSLSGNTEAFF. The full variable domain, in which reference TRBV7-8 and TRBJ1-1 provide the parts outside the CDR3, is GAGVSQSPRYKVAKRGQDVALRCDPISGHVSLFWYQQALGQGPEFLTYFQNEAQLDKSGLPSDRFFAERPEGSVSTLKIQRTQQEDSAVYLCASSLSGNTEAFFGQGTRLTVV.

The V and J genes are TRBV7-9 and TRBJ2-3, with 13 bases fitting TRBD2. V shed 5 bases, J shed 3 bases, and the junction held 5 bases outside the gene matches. Germline V gene lookup returns CDR1 SEHNR and CDR2 FQNEAQ (reference sequence). The CDR3 extends over 16 amino acids. The CDR3, as DNA: TGTGCCAGCAGCCCCGAACTAGCGGGAGGGACAGATACGCAGTATTTT. Translated, it gives CASSPELAGGTDTQYF.

The chain combines TRBV30 with TRBJ2-4; 12 positions agree with TRBD2. V was clipped by 5 bases and J by 0 bases; unmatched bases: 14. Germline CDR1 is GTSNPN and CDR2 is SVGIG (reference sequence). This CDR3 spans 19 amino acids. CDR3 sequence: CAWGHTTSGGYLAKNIQYF. The CDR3 DNA reads as TGTGCCTGGGGCCACACGACTAGCGGGGGATACCTAGCCAAAAACATTCAGTACTTC. Full variable domain (remainder filled in from reference TRBV30 and TRBJ2-4): SQTIHQWPATLVQPVGSPLSLECTVEGTSNPNLYWYRQAAGRGLQLLFYSVGIGQISSEVPQNLSASRPQDRQFILSSKKLLLSDSGFYLCAWGHTTSGGYLAKNIQYFGAGTRLSVL.

The chain is built from TRBV2 and TRBJ1-1; D unresolved. The germline V and J ends were trimmed by 2 bases and 0 bases, with 7 bases remaining between them. This CDR3 region has 14 residues. Per the germline V gene, CDR1 is SNHLY and CDR2 is FYNNEI. CDR3 sequence (DNA): TGTGCCAGCAGTGAAAACAGCTTGAACACTGAAGCTTTCTTT. Translation gives CASSENSLNTEAFF.

V usage is TRBV18 and J usage is TRBJ2-7; D possibly corresponds to TRBD2 (6 bases). In germline, CDR1 is KGHSH, CDR2 LQKENI. This CDR3 is built from 15 residues. Trimming cost V 6 bases and J 0 bases, with 15 bases left between them. This CDR3 is CASSRDSVGSYEQYV. Here the CDR3 DNA reads TGTGCCAGCTCTCGGGACTCTGTCGGCTCCTACGAGCAGTACGTC.

Only a few counts were recorded for this clone. The rearrangement joins TRBV9 to TRBJ1-4; D is unresolved. The CDR3 is 14 residues long. CDR1 and CDR2 (germline): SGDLS, YYNGEE. V lost 3 bases and J 8 bases, leaving 14 bases between the germline ends. The CDR3 nucleotides are TGTGCCAGCAGCGGTGGAGGCTTTGAGGAAAAACTGTTTTTT. Translated, it gives CASSGGGFEEKLFF.

V usage is TRBV6-5 and J usage is TRBJ2-7; the D gene is possibly TRBD1 (5 bases). This CDR3 comprises 13 residues. From germline, CDR1 is MNHEY and CDR2 SVGAGI. The ends were cut back, 8 bases at V and 2 bases at J, with 13 bases in the middle. The CDR3 coding sequence is TGTGCCAGCTGCGACAGCTCCCCCTACGAGCAGTACTTC. Protein sequence: CASCDSSPYEQYF.

The chain joins TRBV10-2 to TRBJ1-3, with D possibly matching TRBD1 (5 bases). Looked up from germline, CDR1 is WSHSY and CDR2 is SAAADI. The CDR3 runs 13 residues. Deletions cut 7 bases from V and 4 bases from J, with 11 bases between. In DNA form, the CDR3 reads TGCGCCAGCATGATGACAGTCGGAAACACCATATATTTT. Amino acids: CASMMTVGNTIYF.

The genes are TRBV7-8 and TRBJ2-3; 7 bases align to TRBD2. The CDR3 sequence is 12 residues long. Per germline, CDR1 SGHVS and CDR2 FQNEAQ. The V segment lost 5 bases and the J segment 6 bases; nucleotides outside the gene matches: 2. The CDR3 sequence is CASSHGGDTQYF. CDR3 nucleotide sequence: TGTGCCAGCAGCCACGGGGGGGATACGCAGTATTTT.

The chain has TRBV7-3 and TRBJ2-1; 10 nucleotides line up with TRBD1. The CDR3 runs 15 residues. V shed 5 bases, J shed 5 bases, and the junction held 6 bases outside the gene matches. Germline assignment: CDR1 SGHTA and CDR2 FQGTGA. The CDR3 DNA is TGTGCCAGCAGCCAACCGGGACAGGGGAACAATGAGCAGTTCTTC. Translated, it gives CASSQPGQGNNEQFF.

This chain links TRBV10-3 with TRBJ2-1; 11 bases map to TRBD2. The trim removed 4 bases at V and 7 bases at J, leaving 6 bases unmatched. The CDR3 loop spans 15 amino acids. The germline V gene has CDR1 ENHRY and CDR2 SYGVKD. The CDR3 coding sequence is TGTGCCATCAGTGGCACTAGCGGGAGCGTAAATGAGCAGTTCTTC. Protein sequence: CAISGTSGSVNEQFF.

V is TRBV19 and J is TRBJ2-3; 11 bases agree with TRBD2. CDR1 LNHDA and CDR2 SQIVND come from the germline V gene (reference sequence). CDR3 length equals 15 residues. With 7 bases clipped from V and 5 bases from J, the junction kept 8 bases outside the gene matches. The CDR3, as DNA: TGTGCCAGTAAAATAGCGGGGGGGCCCAAAGATACGCAGTATTTT. It codes for CASKIAGGPKDTQYF.

The chain has TRBV1 and TRBJ2-7; TRBD2, the D gene given by the table, was not confirmed from the DNA. TRBV1 constitutes a pseudogene. The CDR3 consists of 19 residues. This chain's CDR3 is CTSSQPDWTSGRRSDEQYV. The CDR3 DNA is TGCACCAGCAGCCAACCCGATTGGACTAGCGGGAGGAGGTCTGACGAGCAGTACGTC.

This chain joins TRBV11-3 and TRBJ2-1, with D possibly matching TRBD2 (6 bases). Trimming shortened V by 4 bases and J by 0 bases, and 13 bases separated the two germline ends. The CDR3 is made up of 16 amino acids. Germline V gene lookup returns CDR1 SGHNT and CDR2 YENEEA. The CDR3, as DNA: TGTGCCAGCAGCTCCGAAGCGGGTCTCTCCTACAATGAGCAGTTCTTC. This gives the protein CASSSEAGLSYNEQFF.

The V gene is TRBV5-1, the J gene TRBJ1-5; weak D call: TRBD1 (5 bases). This CDR3 spans 14 amino acids. Germline V gives CDR1 SGHRS, CDR2 YFSETQ. Trimming took 3 bases from V and 2 from J, leaving 9 bases between them. The CDR3 reads CASSSGGGNQPQHF. The CDR3 bases are TGCGCCAGCAGCTCAGGAGGGGGCAATCAGCCCCAGCATTTT. The full variable domain, rest sourced from reference TRBV5-1 and TRBJ1-5, is KAGVTQTPRYLIKTRGQQVTLSCSPISGHRSVSWYQQTPGQGLQFLFEYFSETQRNKGNFPGRFSGRQFSNSRSEMNVSTLELGDSALYLCASSSGGGNQPQHFGDGTRLSIL.

The V gene is TRBV10-3, the J gene TRBJ2-3; 9 bases line up with TRBD2. Trimming took 2 bases from V and 10 from J; bases not matched to a gene: 10. Per the germline V gene, CDR1 is ENHRY and CDR2 is SYGVKD. The CDR3 is 15 amino acids. The CDR3 region has the DNA TGTGCCATCAGTGAGCGCGGGGGGGCCCTCAGGGCGCAGTATTTT. Amino acids: CAISERGGALRAQYF.

The chain recombines TRBV9 with TRBJ1-1; unclear D gene. Trimming left V 0 bases short and J 3 bases short, with 18 bases between. The CDR3 runs 17 residues. Germline V gene sequence: CDR1 SGDLS, CDR2 YYNGEE. CDR3 in DNA: TGTGCCAGCAGCGTAGGGAGTGGCTTTGGTGGATACACTGAAGCTTTCTTT. This codes for CASSVGSGFGGYTEAFF. Full variable domain (missing parts from reference TRBV9 and TRBJ1-1): DSGVTQTPKHLITATGQRVTLRCSPRSGDLSVYWYQQSLDQGLQFLIQYYNGEERAKGNILERFSAQQFPDLHSELNLSSLELGDSALYFCASSVGSGFGGYTEAFFGQGTRLTVV.

The V call is TRBV2, the J call TRBJ1-3, with unresolved D. The V gene lost 5 bases and the J gene lost 4 bases, with 12 bases spanning the gap. The CDR3 loop spans 14 amino acids. Germline V gives CDR1 SNHLY, CDR2 FYNNEI. The CDR3 is CASSPGLWGNTIYF. Written as DNA, the CDR3 is TGTGCCAGCAGTCCGGGTCTGTGGGGAAACACCATATATTTT.

The V call is TRBV29-1, the J call TRBJ1-2; TRBD1 agrees at 8 bases. Germline V gene lookup returns CDR1 SQVTM and CDR2 ANQGSEA. J lost 7 bases, V lost 0 bases, and 4 bases had no gene match. This CDR3 contains 13 residues. This CDR3 reads CSVEEQGAGGYTF. CDR3 nucleotides: TGCAGCGTTGAAGAGCAGGGGGCTGGTGGCTACACCTTC. Combining the CDR3 with reference TRBV29-1 and TRBJ1-2 gives the whole variable domain SAVISQKPSRDICQRGTSLTIQCQVDSQVTMMFWYRQQPGQSLTLIATANQGSEATYESGFVIDKFPISRPNLTFSTLTVSNMSPEDSSIYLCSVEEQGAGGYTFGSGTRLTVV.

The chain uses TRBV6-5 and TRBJ2-4; 9 nucleotides align to TRBD2. The ends lost 7 bases at V and 5 bases at J; junction bases unmatched: 3. Looked up from germline, CDR1 is MNHEY and CDR2 is SVGAGI. The CDR3 extends over 13 amino acids. The CDR3 coding sequence is TGTGCCAGCAAAGCGGGGGGCGAAAACATTCAGTACTTC. Translated, it gives CASKAGGENIQYF.

This clone was seen once. The J gene is TRBJ2-6, the V gene TRBV7-9; a possible D gene is TRBD2 (5 bases). The CDR3 loop spans 18 amino acids. Germline CDR1 reads SEHNR; CDR2 reads FQNEAQ (reference sequence). V was clipped by 5 bases and J by 0 bases, with 17 bases between them. For the CDR3, the DNA is TGTGCCAGCAGCCGTAATGGGGAGTTGGACTCTGGGGCCAACGTCCTGACTTTC. It yields the protein CASSRNGELDSGANVLTF.

This clone appeared a single time. The chain employs TRBV2 and TRBJ2-1; TRBD2 matches at 9 bases. The CDR3 spans 15 residues. Trimming cost V 4 bases and J 8 bases; bases outside gene matches: 9. Germline CDR1 is SNHLY and CDR2 is FYNNEI. Here the CDR3 DNA reads TGTGCCAGCAGTGGGGGAGGTAGCGGGGGCTATGAGCAGTTCTTC. Its protein is CASSGGGSGGYEQFF. Together with reference TRBV2 and TRBJ2-1, the CDR3 gives the full variable domain: EPEVTQTPSHQVTQMGQEVILRCVPISNHLYFYWYRQILGQKVEFLVSFYNNEISEKSEIFDDQFSVERPDGSNFTLKIRSTKLEDSAMYFCASSGGGSGGYEQFFGPGTRLTVL.

The J gene is TRBJ2-1, the V gene TRBV23-1, with TRBD1 as a possible D gene (6 bases). TRBV23-1 is designated an ORF whose function remains uncertain. The germline V and J ends were trimmed by 5 bases and 0 bases, with 14 bases remaining between them. The CDR3 is 16 amino acids. The CDR3 region is CASSGRQVSSYNEQFF. DNA of the CDR3: TGCGCCAGCAGTGGGCGACAGGTTAGCTCCTACAATGAGCAGTTCTTC.

The rearrangement uses TRBV6-5 and TRBJ1-1; 7 bases agree with TRBD1. After removal of 2 bases from V and 4 bases from J, the junction contained 7 bases not matched to a gene. The CDR3 runs to 15 residues. Germline V lookup: CDR1 MNHEY, CDR2 SVGAGI. CDR3 amino acids: CASSYGATGSTEAFF. CDR3 DNA: TGTGCCAGCAGTTACGGCGCGACAGGGTCCACTGAAGCTTTCTTT.